This is a list of T cell receptor beta chains from one sample in a study of patients and donors after allogeneic stem cell transplantation. TCRdb used MiXCR to reprocess the RT-PCR reads, holding one entry per CDR3 protein. Of about a million distinct CDR3 sequences listed, around 17% were seen once; the top ten hold 6%. The sample comprised blood, either unsorted or a sorted T cell fraction (not recorded which). The source of these receptors is a human donor who was either an allogeneic HSCT recipient or a stem cell or donor lymphocyte infusion donor (not recorded which). It is not recorded whose cells these are; they may come from a transplant donor. Both conserved end residues are part of each CDR3. The order of the fields is J gene, V gene, CDR3 protein.

j_call: TRBJ2-3; v_call: TRBV7-3; cdr3_aa: CASSSDLAADTQYF
j_call: TRBJ2-3; v_call: TRBV4-2; cdr3_aa: CASSQVPQGGGGADTQYF
j_call: TRBJ2-1; v_call: TRBV5-4; cdr3_aa: CASSLLGLAFGEQFF
j_call: TRBJ2-2; v_call: TRBV5-1; cdr3_aa: CASFPNVRRNTGELFF
j_call: TRBJ1-2; v_call: TRBV24-1; cdr3_aa: CATSDTTNYGYTF
j_call: TRBJ2-1; v_call: TRBV11-3; cdr3_aa: CASSLDRSFAHNEQFF
j_call: TRBJ2-1; v_call: TRBV24-1; cdr3_aa: CATSDLGGNNEQFF
j_call: TRBJ2-7; v_call: TRBV7-2; cdr3_aa: CASSYRTAGAYEQYF
j_call: TRBJ2-5; v_call: TRBV24-1; cdr3_aa: CATSEPDRATQYF
j_call: TRBJ2-1; v_call: TRBV5-1; cdr3_aa: CASRQDSYNEQFF
j_call: TRBJ1-3; v_call: TRBV9; cdr3_aa: CASSVDIISGNTIYF
j_call: TRBJ1-2; v_call: TRBV6-5; cdr3_aa: CASSLDSLDGYTF
j_call: TRBJ1-2; v_call: TRBV2; cdr3_aa: CASSRQGVLYGYTF